This TCR beta chain is drawn from a study of Graves' ophthalmopathy and Graves' hyperthyroidism (dated by TCRdb to the late 2010s). Context from the whole study: Peripheral blood samples were taken at the time of initial diagnosis, before any treatment was given. To tell Graves' ophthalmopathy apart from Graves' hyperthyroidism, and to predict which patients would progress to ophthalmopathy, the study relied on TCR beta repertoire signatures. In total, around 130 blood samples were TCR-sequenced: around 42 ophthalmopathy, 75 hyperthyroidism and some 17 hyperthyroidism-to-ophthalmopathy patients. A discovery set of about 99 patients (43 ophthalmopathy, about 55 stable hyperthyroidism) was enrolled to explore V-J signatures distinguishing ophthalmopathy from hyperthyroidism. For independent validation, a separate cohort was made up of some 19 hyperthyroidism patients plus 17 patients who later progressed from hyperthyroidism to ophthalmopathy. In five or six hyperthyroidism patients, the T-cell repertoire of thyroid tissue was compared with the T-cell repertoire of blood. After sampling, hyperthyroidism patients received methimazole starting at 30 mg daily, and ophthalmopathy patients received high-dose intravenous methylprednisolone.

Findings and caveats that apply to the study as a whole: In validation, the model predicted ophthalmopathy progression with about 71% sensitivity and 72.22% specificity; eleven to twelve predicted patients were CT-confirmed with GO in a median of approximately 6.5 months. Sample size was not predetermined statistically, and investigators were not blinded to group allocation. Among expanded thyroid clonotypes with frequency above 0.001, most also showed up in blood, which suggests that blood repertoires may reflect the thyroid immune response. Ophthalmopathy was separated from stable hyperthyroidism by the 13-signature model with 87.88% sensitivity and less than 82% specificity in cross-validation and with 80%/75% in the test set.

Here V drops 1 base and J drops 3 bases, and the junction holds 1 base not matched to any gene. Inclusive of the bounding cysteine and phenylalanine, the CDR3 is 15 residues long. CDR3 DNA only is kept here, 45 bases in frame from base 1. CDR1 and CDR2 (LGHNA, YSLEER) derive from the germline V gene. Ophthalmopathy patients were characterized by moderately to severely active disease, a Clinical Activity Score of at least 3, a NOSPECS grade of at least 4, and a disease duration under 3 months. Anyone with other autoimmune diseases, uncontrolled infections, pregnancy or lactation was excluded from the study. Clinical symptoms, serum thyroxine, TRAb, thyroid ultrasound and orbital computed tomography formed the basis of the diagnosis. PBMCs were isolated from around 10 ml of fresh peripheral blood by Ficoll-Paque density gradient centrifugation. Total RNA was extracted with Trizol reagent and quality-checked on an Agilent 2100 Bioanalyzer.

This clonotype was recorded at least ten times. The antigen it recognizes is unknown. No clone much larger than this one lies a single base away; base qualities are absent. TCR beta CDR3 regions were amplified from RNA transcripts for repertoire sequencing. A first-round RT-PCR used HTBI primers with the Qiagen OneStep RT-PCR kit, followed by a second-round multiplex PCR, size selection and purification. Libraries were sequenced paired-end with 100 bp reads on an Illumina HiSeq2000. The study's processing was this. Reads were processed with SOAPnuke, discarding reads with adapters, uncalled bases, mean Phred below 15, or no exact constant-primer or identifier match. COPE v1.2.5 was used to merge the high-quality paired reads. Clonotypes were defined as unique nucleotide sequences and were aligned to IMGT TRB V, D and J references using MiTCR v1.1. Only V-J combinations with frequency above 0.0001 were analysed, covering about 99% of repertoires. For each V-J combination, a TCR clonal expansion and chaos score was defined as the ratio of F50 clonal expansion to chaos observed in the TCRdist matrix. Welch's t-statistics and random forest were used to reduce the features to 10 to 15 V-J combinations, which were then used as input to a naive Bayes classifier. The Morisita-Horn index was used to measure how similar the thyroid and blood repertoires were. The raw public data were reprocessed by TCRdb itself: fastp quality trimming at Q25, MiXCR clonotype calling, in-frame beta chains only. Rows matching on CDR3 protein sequence are summarized as one entry with the most common DNA and genes. TCRdb's processing, not the study's, gives the V and J calls here. This sample has around 600,000 distinct CDR3 sequences in its table, and about two fifths of those were observed once. The top ten constitute roughly 3.5% of the sample.

The V and J genes are TRBV4-3 and TRBJ1-5, with TRBD1 matching 9 junction bases. The TCR comes from an adult man with Graves' ophthalmopathy. Sample: peripheral blood. The CDR3 amino acid sequence is: CASSQGTGVNQPQHF. In nucleotides, the sequence is TGCGCCAGCAGCCAAGGGACAGGGGTCAATCAGCCCCAGCATTTT.